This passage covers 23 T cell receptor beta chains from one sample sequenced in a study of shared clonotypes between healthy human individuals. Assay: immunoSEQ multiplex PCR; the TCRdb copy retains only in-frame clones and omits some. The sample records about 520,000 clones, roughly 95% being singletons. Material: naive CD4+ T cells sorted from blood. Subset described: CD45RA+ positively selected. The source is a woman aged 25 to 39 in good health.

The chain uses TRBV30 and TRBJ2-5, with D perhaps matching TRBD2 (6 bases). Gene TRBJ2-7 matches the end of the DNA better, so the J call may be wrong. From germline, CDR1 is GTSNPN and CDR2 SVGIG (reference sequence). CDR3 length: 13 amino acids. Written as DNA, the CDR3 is TGTGCCTGGGGCGGAGGGAGCTACTACGAGCAGTACTTC. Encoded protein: CAWGGGSYYEQYF.

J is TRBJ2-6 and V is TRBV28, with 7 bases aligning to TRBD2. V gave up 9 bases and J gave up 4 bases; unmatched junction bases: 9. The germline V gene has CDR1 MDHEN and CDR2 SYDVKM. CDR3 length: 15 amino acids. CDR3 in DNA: TGTGCCAGTCGGGGACTACGAACCGGGGCCAACGTCCTGACTTTC. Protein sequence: CASRGLRTGANVLTF.

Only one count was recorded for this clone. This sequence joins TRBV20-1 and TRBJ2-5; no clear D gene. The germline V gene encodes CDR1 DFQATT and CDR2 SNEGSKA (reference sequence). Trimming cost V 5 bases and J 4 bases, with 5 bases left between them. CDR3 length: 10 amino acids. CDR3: CSAGRETQYF. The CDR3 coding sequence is TGCAGTGCTGGCAGAGAGACCCAGTACTTC.

The CDR3 protein is CSVEDPTLSGNTIYF. In nucleotides, the CDR3 is TGCAGCGTTGAGGACCCTACCCTCTCTGGAAACACCATATATTTT. The rearrangement links TRBV29-1 to TRBJ1-3, with D unclear. Per the germline V gene, CDR1 is SQVTM and CDR2 is ANQGSEA. The CDR3 covers 15 residues. Deletions cut 3 bases from V and 0 bases from J, with 12 bases between.

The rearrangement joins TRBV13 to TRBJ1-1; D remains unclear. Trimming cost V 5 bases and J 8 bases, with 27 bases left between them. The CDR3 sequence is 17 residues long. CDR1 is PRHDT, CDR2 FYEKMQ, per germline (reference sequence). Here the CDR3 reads CASSPLISQVGSNEAFF. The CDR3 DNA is TGTGCCAGCAGCCCCCTGATTTCGCAGGTTGGGTCCAACGAAGCTTTCTTT. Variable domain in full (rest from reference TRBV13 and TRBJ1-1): AAGVIQSPRHLIKEKRETATLKCYPIPRHDTVYWYQQGPGQDPQFLISFYEKMQSDKGSIPDRFSAQQFSDYHSELNMSSLELGDSALYFCASSPLISQVGSNEAFFGQGTRLTVV.

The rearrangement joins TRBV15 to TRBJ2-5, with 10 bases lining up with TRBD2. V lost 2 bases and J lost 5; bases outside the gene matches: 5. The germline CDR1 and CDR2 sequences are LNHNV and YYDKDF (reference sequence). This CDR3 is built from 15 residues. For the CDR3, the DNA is TGTGCCACCAGCAGACTAGCGGGAGTTCGGGAGACCCAGTACTTC. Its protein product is CATSRLAGVRETQYF.

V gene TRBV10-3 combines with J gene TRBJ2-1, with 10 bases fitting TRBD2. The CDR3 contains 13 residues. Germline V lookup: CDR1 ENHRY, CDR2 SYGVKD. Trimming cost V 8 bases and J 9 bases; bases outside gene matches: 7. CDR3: CAIGLAGDGEQFF. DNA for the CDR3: TGTGCCATCGGCCTAGCGGGAGATGGTGAGCAGTTCTTC.

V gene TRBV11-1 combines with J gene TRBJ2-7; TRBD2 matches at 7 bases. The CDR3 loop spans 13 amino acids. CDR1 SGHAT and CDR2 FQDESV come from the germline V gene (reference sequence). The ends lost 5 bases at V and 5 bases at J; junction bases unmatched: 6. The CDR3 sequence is CASSLGGTHEQYF. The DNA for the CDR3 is TGTGCCAGCAGCCTGGGAGGGACCCACGAGCAGTACTTC. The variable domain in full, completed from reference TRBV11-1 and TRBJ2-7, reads EAEVAQSPRYKITEKSQAVAFWCDPISGHATLYWYRQILGQGPELLVQFQDESVVDDSQLPKDRFSAERLKGVDSTLKIQPAELGDSAMYLCASSLGGTHEQYFGPGTRLTVT.

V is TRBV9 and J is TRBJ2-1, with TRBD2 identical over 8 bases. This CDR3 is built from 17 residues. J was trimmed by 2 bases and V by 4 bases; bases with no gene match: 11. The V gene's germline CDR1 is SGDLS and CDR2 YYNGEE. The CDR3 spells CASSSQNPGLAYNEQFF. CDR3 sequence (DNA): TGTGCCAGCAGCTCCCAAAACCCGGGACTAGCCTACAATGAGCAGTTCTTC.

The CDR3 here is CASSLSGDINEQFF. In DNA form, the CDR3 reads TGCGCCAGCAGCTTGTCCGGGGATATCAATGAGCAGTTCTTC. This chain links TRBV5-1 with TRBJ2-1, with D possibly TRBD2 on 5 matching bases. The CDR3 sequence is 14 residues long. V was clipped by 1 base and J by 6 bases, with 11 bases between them. Germline CDR1 is SGHRS and CDR2 is YFSETQ.

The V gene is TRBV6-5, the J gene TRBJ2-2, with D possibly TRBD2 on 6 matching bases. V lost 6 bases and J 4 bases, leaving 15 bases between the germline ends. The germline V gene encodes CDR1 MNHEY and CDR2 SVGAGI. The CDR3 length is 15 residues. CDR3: CASRPGLGGTGELFF. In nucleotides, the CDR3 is TGTGCCAGCAGGCCCGGACTGGGGGGCACCGGGGAGCTGTTTTTT.

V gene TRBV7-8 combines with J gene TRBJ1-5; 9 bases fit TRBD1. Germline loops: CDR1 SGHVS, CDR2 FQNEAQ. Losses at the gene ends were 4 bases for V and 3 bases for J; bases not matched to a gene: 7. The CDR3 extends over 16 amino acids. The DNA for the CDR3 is TGTGCCAGCAGCTGGGGGACAGGGTTGGACAATCAGCCCCAGCATTTT. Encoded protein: CASSWGTGLDNQPQHF.

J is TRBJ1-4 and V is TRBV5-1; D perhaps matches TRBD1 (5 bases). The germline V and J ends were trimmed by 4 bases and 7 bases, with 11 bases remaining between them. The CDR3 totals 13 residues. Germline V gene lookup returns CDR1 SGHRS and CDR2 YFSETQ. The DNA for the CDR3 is TGCGCCAGCAGCCCCGGGGGAGCTGAAAAACTGTTTTTT. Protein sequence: CASSPGGAEKLFF. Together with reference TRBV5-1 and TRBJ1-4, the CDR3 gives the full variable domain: KAGVTQTPRYLIKTRGQQVTLSCSPISGHRSVSWYQQTPGQGLQFLFEYFSETQRNKGNFPGRFSGRQFSNSRSEMNVSTLELGDSALYLCASSPGGAEKLFFGSGTQLSVL.

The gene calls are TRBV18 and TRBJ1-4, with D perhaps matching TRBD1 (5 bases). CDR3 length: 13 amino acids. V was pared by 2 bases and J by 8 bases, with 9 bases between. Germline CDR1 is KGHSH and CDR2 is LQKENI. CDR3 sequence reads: CASSPREGEKLFF. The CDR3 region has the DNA TGTGCCAGCTCACCAAGGGAGGGGGAAAAACTGTTTTTT.

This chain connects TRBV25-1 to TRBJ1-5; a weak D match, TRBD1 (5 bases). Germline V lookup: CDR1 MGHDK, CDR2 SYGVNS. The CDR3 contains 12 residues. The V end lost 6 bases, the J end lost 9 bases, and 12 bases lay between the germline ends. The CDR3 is CASRGTSGPQHF. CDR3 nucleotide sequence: TGTGCCAGCAGGGGGACTTCGGGGCCCCAGCATTTT. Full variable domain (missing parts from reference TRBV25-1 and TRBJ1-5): EADIYQTPRYLVIGTGKKITLECSQTMGHDKMYWYQQDPGMELHLIHYSYGVNSTEKGDLSSESTVSRIRTEHFPLTLESARPSHTSQYLCASRGTSGPQHFGDGTRLSIL.

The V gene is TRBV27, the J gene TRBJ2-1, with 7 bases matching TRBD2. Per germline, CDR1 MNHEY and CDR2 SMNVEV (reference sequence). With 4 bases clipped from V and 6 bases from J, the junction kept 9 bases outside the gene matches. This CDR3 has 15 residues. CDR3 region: CASSSFRTRTNEQFF. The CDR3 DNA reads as TGTGCCAGCAGTTCCTTCCGGACTAGAACCAATGAGCAGTTCTTC.

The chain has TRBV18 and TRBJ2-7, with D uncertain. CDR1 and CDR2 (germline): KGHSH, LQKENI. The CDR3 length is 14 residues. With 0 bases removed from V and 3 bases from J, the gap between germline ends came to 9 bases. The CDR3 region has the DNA TGTGCCAGCTCACCACCCGACACCAACTACGAGCAGTACTTC. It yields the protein CASSPPDTNYEQYF.

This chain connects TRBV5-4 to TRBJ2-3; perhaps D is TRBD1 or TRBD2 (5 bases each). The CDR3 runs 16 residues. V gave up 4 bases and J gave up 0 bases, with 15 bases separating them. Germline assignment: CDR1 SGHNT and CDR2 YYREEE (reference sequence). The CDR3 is CASSKRDRPSTDTQYF. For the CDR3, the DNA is TGTGCCAGCAGCAAAAGGGACCGCCCTAGCACAGATACGCAGTATTTT.

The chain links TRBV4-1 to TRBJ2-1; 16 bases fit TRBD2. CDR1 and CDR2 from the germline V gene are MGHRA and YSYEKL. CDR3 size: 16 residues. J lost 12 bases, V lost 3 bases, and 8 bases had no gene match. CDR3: CASSHAGTSGRGGQFF. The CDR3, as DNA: TGCGCCAGCAGCCATGCCGGGACTAGCGGGAGGGGTGGGCAGTTCTTC.

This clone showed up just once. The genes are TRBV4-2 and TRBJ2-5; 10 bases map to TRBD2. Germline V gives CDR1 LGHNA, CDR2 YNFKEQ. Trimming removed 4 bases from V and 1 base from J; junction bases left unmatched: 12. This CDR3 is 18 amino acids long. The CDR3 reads CASSLDTSWTSGQETQYF. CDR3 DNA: TGTGCCAGCAGCCTCGATACATCTTGGACTAGCGGCCAAGAGACCCAGTACTTC.

CDR3 in DNA: TGTGCCAGCAGTTTAGGCTCTCCGCCCGAGACCCAGTACTTC. Its protein product is CASSLGSPPETQYF. The chain links TRBV28 to TRBJ2-5; no clear D gene. Germline V gives CDR1 MDHEN, CDR2 SYDVKM. V was trimmed by 2 bases and J by 5 bases, leaving 12 bases between them. This CDR3 is built from 14 residues.

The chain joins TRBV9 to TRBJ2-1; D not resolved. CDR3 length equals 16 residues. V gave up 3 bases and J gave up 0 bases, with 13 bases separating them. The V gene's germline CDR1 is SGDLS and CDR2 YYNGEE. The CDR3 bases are TGTGCCAGCAGCGAGACGTCATTCAGCTCCTACAATGAGCAGTTCTTC. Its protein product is CASSETSFSSYNEQFF.

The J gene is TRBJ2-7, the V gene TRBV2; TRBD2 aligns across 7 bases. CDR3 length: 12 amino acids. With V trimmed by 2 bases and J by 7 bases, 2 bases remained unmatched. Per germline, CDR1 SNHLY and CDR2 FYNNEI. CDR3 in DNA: TGTGCCAGCAGTGAATCCGGGAGGGAGCAGTACTTC. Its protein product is CASSESGREQYF.